This T cell receptor beta chain is drawn from a study of human T cells and chemical hapten exposure. Study in general: 2% DPC applied to an approximately 2 cm by approximately 2 cm arm area sensitized donors.

This clonotype was detected a few times. This CDR3 is built from 15 residues. Trimming cost V 0 bases and J 3 bases, with 10 bases left between them. From germline, CDR1 is SGDLS and CDR2 YYNGEE. Regarding time point: patch test 3, about 24 weeks after DPC sensitization. The treatment is: therapeutic diphenylcyclopropenone sensitization with weekly scalp DPC. Individual cDNA molecules in this library carried unique molecular identifiers. TCRdb fed the RACE reads into MiXCR, producing one record per CDR3 protein. This table holds 70,000 or so distinct CDR3 sequences, around 10% found once. Material: whole blood, obtained in connection with sensitization to the hapten diphenylcyclopropenone (DPC). The receptor was derived from a woman aged 45 to 65 with alopecia areata. Some clones in this sample may be carry-over from other donors' samples. The chain joins TRBV9 to TRBJ2-1; no definite D call. The chain's CDR3 is CASSVGRRNYNEQFF. CDR3 bases: TGTGCCAGCAGCGTAGGACGGAGAAACTACAATGAGCAGTTCTTC. The full variable domain, its missing parts supplied by reference TRBV9 and TRBJ2-1, is DSGVTQTPKHLITATGQRVTLRCSPRSGDLSVYWYQQSLDQGLQFLIQYYNGEERAKGNILERFSAQQFPDLHSELNLSSLELGDSALYFCASSVGRRNYNEQFFGPGTRLTVL.